This TCR beta chain was captured in a study of T-cell reconstitution after alpha-beta-depleted transplantation in children. V lost 4 bases and J lost 5, with 17 bases in between. Germline CDR1 and CDR2: MNHEY and SMNVEV (reference sequence). The CDR3 is 15 residues long. Researchers prepared the TCRbeta library using unique molecular identifiers, the study reports. TCRdb recomputed calls from the PCR reads with MiXCR, one row per CDR3 protein. The data hold nearly 400,000 distinct CDR3 sequences, with around 21% observed a single time. The material was PBMCs from the stem cell graft donor, obtained from the stem cell graft. This sequence was found in a human donor who donated a stem cell graft to a child with acute myeloid leukemia. This chain uses TRBV27 with TRBJ2-5, with D maybe TRBD2 (7 bases). CDR3 sequence: CASSSRGGGLETQYF. CDR3 bases: TGTGCCAGCAGTTCCCGGGGAGGGGGGTTGGAGACCCAGTACTTC.